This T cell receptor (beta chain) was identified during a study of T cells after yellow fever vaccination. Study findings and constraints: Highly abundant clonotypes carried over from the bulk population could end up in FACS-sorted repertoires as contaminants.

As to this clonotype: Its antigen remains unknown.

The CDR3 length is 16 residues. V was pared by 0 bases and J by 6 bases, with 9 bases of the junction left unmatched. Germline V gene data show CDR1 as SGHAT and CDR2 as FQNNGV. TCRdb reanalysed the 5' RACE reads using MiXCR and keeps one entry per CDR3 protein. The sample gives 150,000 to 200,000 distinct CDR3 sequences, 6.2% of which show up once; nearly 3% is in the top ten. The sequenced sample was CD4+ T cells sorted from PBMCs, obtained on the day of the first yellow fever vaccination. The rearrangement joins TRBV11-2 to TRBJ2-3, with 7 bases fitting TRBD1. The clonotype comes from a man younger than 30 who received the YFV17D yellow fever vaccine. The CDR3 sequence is CASSLEGGLKVDTQYF. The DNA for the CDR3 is TGTGCCAGCAGCTTAGAAGGGGGCCTCAAGGTGGATACGCAGTATTTT.